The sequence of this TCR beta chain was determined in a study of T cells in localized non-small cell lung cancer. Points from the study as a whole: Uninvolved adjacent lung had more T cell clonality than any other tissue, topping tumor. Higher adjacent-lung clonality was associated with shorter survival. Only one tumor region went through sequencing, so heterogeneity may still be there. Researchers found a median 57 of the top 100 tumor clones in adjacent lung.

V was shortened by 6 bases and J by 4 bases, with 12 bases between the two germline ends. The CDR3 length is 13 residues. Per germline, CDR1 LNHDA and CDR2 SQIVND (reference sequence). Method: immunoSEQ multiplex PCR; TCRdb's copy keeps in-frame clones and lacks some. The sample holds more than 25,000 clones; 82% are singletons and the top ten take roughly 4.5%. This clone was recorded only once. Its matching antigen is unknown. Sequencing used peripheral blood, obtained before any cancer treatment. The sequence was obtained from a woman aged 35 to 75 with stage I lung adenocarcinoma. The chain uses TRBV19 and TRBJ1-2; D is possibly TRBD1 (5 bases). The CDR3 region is CASSPRQTYGYTF. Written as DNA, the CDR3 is TGTGCCAGTAGCCCGAGACAGACCTATGGCTACACCTTC.